A selection of T cell receptor beta chains follows, all from one sample in a study of blood T cell repertoires in COVID-19. TCRdb's table, derived via immunoSEQ multiplex PCR, lists solely in-frame clones and lacks some. The sample has approximately 90,000 clones, approximately 86% seen once. Sequencing used peripheral blood. The receptor source for this set is a human donor in a cohort sampled during active COVID-19. The CDR3 runs from the conserved cysteine through the conserved F or W. The D gene is left open where the match is weak. Clone size appears in some rows only: once, few, many, or a class for an expanded clone.

- TRBJ1-2 TRBV28 - CASRGGVRDYGYTF TGTGCCAGCAGGGGGGGGGTAAGGGACTATGGCTACACCTTC
- TRBJ2-7 TRBV7-9 TRBD2 CASSPKLPSGSYEQYF TGTGCCAGCAGCCCGAAGCTGCCTAGCGGTTCCTACGAGCAGTACTTC
- TRBJ1-3 TRBV30 - CAWSEGRVWNTIYF TGTGCCTGGAGTGAAGGCAGGGTATGGAACACCATATATTTT
- TRBJ1-5 TRBV7-3 - CASSPTGPNQPQHF TGTGCCAGCAGCCCAACAGGGCCAAATCAGCCCCAGCATTTT
- TRBJ1-2 TRBV30 - CAGSGQPYGYTF TGTGCGGGGTCCGGACAGCCTTATGGCTACACCTTC
- TRBJ2-1 TRBV9 TRBD1 CASSVSQGARQFF TGTGCCAGCAGCGTATCACAGGGGGCGCGGCAGTTCTTC
- TRBJ1-2 TRBV6-1 - CASSYGGAYYGYTF TGTGCCAGCAGTTATGGGGGCGCGTACTATGGCTACACCTTC
- TRBJ2-7 TRBV3-1/TRBV3-2 - CASSQEARTYEQYF TGTGCCAGCAGCCAAGAGGCCAGAACCTACGAGCAGTACTTC
- TRBJ2-5 TRBV7-9 - CASSPYSQGETQYF TGTGCCAGCAGCCCCTATAGCCAGGGGGAGACCCAGTACTTC
- TRBJ2-7 TRBV11-3 TRBD2 CASSLFAGGSVEQYF TGTGCCAGCAGCTTATTTGCGGGAGGTTCCGTCGAGCAGTACTTC
- TRBJ2-7 TRBV5-5 - CASSLPGNEQYF TGTGCCAGCAGCTTGCCAGGTAACGAGCAGTACTTC
- TRBJ2-7 TRBV9 TRBD2 CASSVATGSGSYEQYF TGTGCCAGCAGCGTAGCTACAGGTAGCGGGTCCTACGAGCAGTACTTC
once TRBJ1-2 TRBV6-5 TRBD1 CASSRRGTGDYGYTF TGTGCCAGCAGCCGCAGGGGGACCGGGGATTATGGCTACACCTTC
- TRBJ2-3 TRBV19 - CASSIESRADTQYF TGTGCCAGTAGTATAGAGAGTAGAGCAGATACGCAGTATTTT
- TRBJ2-3 TRBV5-1 - CASRPYRDITDTQYF TGCGCCAGCAGGCCATACCGGGACATCACAGATACGCAGTATTTT
- TRBJ1-1 TRBV5-1 - CASSLVAGRGGTEAFF TGCGCCAGCAGCTTGGTCGCTGGCAGGGGTGGCACTGAAGCTTTCTTT
- TRBJ2-7 TRBV28 - CASSPRPQETYEQYF TGTGCCAGCAGTCCCCGTCCGCAGGAAACCTACGAGCAGTACTTC
- TRBJ2-5 TRBV19 - CASSISGVRGGETQYF TGTGCCAGTAGTATAAGTGGCGTGAGGGGGGGAGAGACCCAGTACTTC
- TRBJ1-1 TRBV5-4 - CASSLDPRGVRGTEAFF TGTGCCAGCAGCTTGGACCCCCGGGGTGTACGGGGCACTGAAGCTTTCTTT
- TRBJ1-5 TRBV30 - CALARGYGNQPQHF TGTGCCCTAGCCCGGGGATACGGCAATCAGCCCCAGCATTTT
- TRBJ1-4 TRBV6-5 TRBD1 CASSYGLGQGNEKLFF TGTGCCAGCAGTTACGGGCTTGGACAGGGGAATGAAAAACTGTTTTTT
- TRBJ2-3 TRBV30 - CAWSTGNFFDTQYF TGTGCCTGGAGCACAGGGAACTTTTTCGATACGCAGTATTTT
- TRBJ1-6 TRBV3-1/TRBV3-2 TRBD1 CASSPGTGGYYNSPLHF TGTGCCAGCAGCCCAGGGACAGGGGGATATTATAATTCACCCCTCCACTTT
- TRBJ2-1 TRBV5-1 TRBD2 CASSPETSGRFYNEQFF TGCGCCAGCAGCCCCGAAACTAGCGGGAGATTCTACAATGAGCAGTTCTTC
once TRBJ2-3 TRBV6-5 TRBD2 CASSPRLAGDTQYF TGTGCCAGCAGTCCCAGACTAGCAGGAGATACGCAGTATTTT
- TRBJ1-4 TRBV28 TRBD1 CASHTGTGLEKLFF TGTGCCAGTCATACCGGGACAGGGCTTGAAAAACTGTTTTTT
- TRBJ1-1 TRBV11-3 TRBD1 CASSPGQGKGTETEAFF TGTGCCAGCAGCCCGGGACAGGGGAAGGGTACGGAGACTGAAGCTTTCTTT
- TRBJ2-5 TRBV2 - CASSDLAGETQYF TGTGCCAGCAGTGACCTGGCAGGAGAGACCCAGTACTTC
- TRBJ2-3 TRBV2 TRBD2 CASGVMGGGDTQYF TGTGCCAGCGGGGTAATGGGCGGGGGAGATACGCAGTATTTT
- TRBJ1-1 TRBV29-1 - CSVVRGSEAFF TGCAGCGTTGTACGGGGTTCTGAAGCTTTCTTT
few TRBJ2-3 TRBV29-1 - CSGQTGGRTDTQYF TGCAGCGGCCAGACAGGCGGGCGAACAGATACGCAGTATTTT
few TRBJ2-7 TRBV5-6 TRBD1 CASSPTDRASYEQYF TGTGCCAGCAGCCCCACGGACAGGGCATCCTACGAGCAGTACTTC
few TRBJ2-7 TRBV2 - CASIAPGLSYEQYF TGTGCCAGCATAGCCCCGGGACTCTCCTACGAGCAGTACTTC
once TRBJ2-1 TRBV7-3 - CASSFSSTRSNEQFF TGTGCCAGCAGCTTTTCTTCGACTAGATCCAATGAGCAGTTCTTC
once TRBJ2-2 TRBV6-5 TRBD1 CASSSTGGRTGELFF TGTGCCAGCAGTTCGACAGGGGGTAGGACCGGGGAGCTGTTTTTT
- TRBJ1-4 TRBV6-2/TRBV6-3 - CASSRGANEKLFF TGTGCCAGCAGTCGCGGGGCTAATGAAAAACTGTTTTTT
- TRBJ2-1 TRBV27 TRBD1 CASSLEGTGAYNEQFF TGTGCCAGCAGTTTGGAGGGGACAGGGGCCTACAATGAGCAGTTCTTC
- TRBJ1-5 TRBV28 - CASSPEGGDYQPQHF TGTGCCAGCAGCCCCGAAGGGGGGGATTACCAGCCCCAGCATTTT
few TRBJ2-7 TRBV4-2 - CASSQDRGQGGYEQYF TGTGCCAGCAGCCAAGATCGGGGGCAGGGAGGGTACGAGCAGTACTTC
- TRBJ1-1 TRBV29-1 - CSVSGVGGTEAFF TGCAGCGTCTCAGGTGTGGGAGGAACTGAAGCTTTCTTT
- TRBJ2-2 TRBV5-4 - CATSRPGGGELFF TGTGCCACCTCCCGGCCAGGTGGCGGGGAGCTGTTTTTT
- TRBJ1-2 TRBV6-2/TRBV6-3 - CASSYEGSNYGYTF TGTGCCAGCAGTTACGAGGGCTCTAACTATGGCTACACCTTC
- TRBJ2-1 TRBV27 TRBD2 CASSFSGRANEQFF TGTGCCAGCAGTTTCAGCGGGAGGGCGAATGAGCAGTTCTTC
- TRBJ2-7 TRBV18 - CASSPKQNHEQYF TGTGCCAGCTCACCTAAACAAAACCACGAGCAGTACTTC
few TRBJ1-3 TRBV7-9 - CASSLAFRRSLSGNTIYF TGTGCCAGCAGCTTAGCGTTTCGGAGGAGTTTATCTGGAAACACCATATATTTT
- TRBJ1-4 TRBV19 - CASSRQKAGDREKLFF TGTGCCAGTAGCAGGCAGAAGGCAGGGGATCGGGAAAAACTGTTTTTT
once TRBJ1-1 TRBV6-5 TRBD1 CASREGQGLNTEAFF TGTGCCAGCAGGGAGGGACAGGGACTGAACACTGAAGCTTTCTTT